The TCR beta chain under discussion was sequenced for a study of blood T cell repertoires in COVID-19 (TCRdb year 2020). A note on the overall study: Samples covering the acute and convalescent phases of COVID-19 were provided by collaborators in the United States, Italy and Spain. The samples were drawn from the first 160 participants of the ongoing ImmuneRACE study and from 950 to 1,500 subjects provided by 6 global collaborators. The material from the prospective study consisted of cDNA or gDNA derived from T cells, B-cell-depleted T cells, or PBMCs. Deeply sampled blood TCRbeta repertoires from subjects exposed to, actively infected with, or recovered from COVID-19 were included in the dataset. A de-identified subject ID, COVID-19 status, age in years and sex were almost always included in the sample metadata. The repertoires were released in a freely available public database intended as a resource for research on the immune response to SARS-CoV-2. Where available, HLA class I and class II types were taken from metadata supplied by the sample provider and were not determined by assay-based typing.

About this clone itself: Its specific antigen is unknown. No base-level quality is on record; no much larger clone is a single base apart.

Trimming at the junction amounts to 2 bases on V and 7 bases on J, and the germline ends lie 9 bases apart. The germline V gene yields ENHRY for CDR1 and SYGVKD for CDR2. The cysteine opens and the phenylalanine closes a CDR3 of 13 amino acids. CDR3 DNA is the only sequence kept; it has 39 bases, read in frame from the first base. TCRbeta CDR3 regions were amplified from genomic DNA by means of the immunoSEQ Assay, a bias-controlled multiplex PCR. The original methods were these. Nucleated cell counts per sample were estimated from amplification of reference gene primers within the assay. To quantify the absolute abundance of each unique TCRbeta CDR3 rearrangement, sequence reads were collapsed and filtered. For each sample, productive Simpson clonality was calculated by taking the square root of Simpson's diversity index across productive rearrangements. The immuneACCESS repertoire file appears here via TCRdb, limited to in-frame rearrangements. These files lack a portion of the clones; in checked studies, under half of the deficit traces to unresolved V genes, and the cause of the others is not known. V and J calls plus clone size are reproduced from that table; the DNA served to infer D and trimming. The sample table contains 200,000 to 250,000 clones; only one count was recorded for more than 70% of them. 3.5% to 4% of the sample is held by the ten biggest clonotypes.

Collaborating institutions collected whole blood in K2EDTA tubes following their own protocols. For TCRbeta analysis, collaborators shipped samples as frozen whole blood, isolated PBMCs, or DNA extracted from either of those sample types. Overall results and qualifications from the work: How much clinical and demographic metadata was included differed by source and by participant, and the metadata was provided uncurated.

The rearrangement joined TRBV10-3 to TRBJ2-1, and TRBD1 may be the D gene, going by 6 matching bases. This TCR came from a woman of 80 years or more with acute or convalescent COVID-19. The sample taken for sequencing was peripheral blood. The CDR3 protein sequence reads: CAISEIQGNEQFF. The DNA is TGTGCCATCAGTGAGATACAGGGAAATGAGCAGTTCTTC.